Below, 29 T cell receptor beta chains from the same sample are listed, as sequenced in a study of CXCR3-negative and CXCR3-positive naive CD8 T cells. The libraries of TRB cDNA were prepared using 5' RACE with UMI labels. TCRdb reworked the 5' RACE reads into one entry per CDR3 protein, no DNA. Its clone listing holds approximately 56,000 distinct CDR3 sequences. Sequencing input: memory CD8+ T cells from blood. These receptors all come from a human donor in good health. Some clones in this sample may be carry-over from other donors' samples.

The chain carries TRBV29-1 and TRBJ2-3. The CDR3 has 11 amino acids. From germline, CDR1 is SQVTM and CDR2 ANQGSEA. The chain's CDR3 is CSVSQADTQYF.

The chain carries TRBV6-2 or TRBV6-3 and TRBJ2-2; TCRdb names TRBD1, which stays unverified in the absence of DNA. This CDR3 spans 15 amino acids. CDR1 is MNHEY and CDR2 is SVGEGT in the germline V gene. CDR3 in amino acids: CASSTGTENTGELFF.

The J gene is TRBJ2-7, the V gene TRBV19; the D call of TRBD1 rests on TCRdb alone, since no DNA is present to check it. Germline V gene lookup returns CDR1 LNHDA and CDR2 SQIVND (reference sequence). CDR3 length: 13 residues. Here the CDR3 reads CASTPTGSYEQYF.

The chain has TRBV28 and TRBJ2-7; TCRdb's D call of TRBD1 is untestable without DNA. CDR1 and CDR2 (germline): MDHEN, SYDVKM. This CDR3 comprises 15 residues. The CDR3 spells CASSSGRFKSYEQYF.

V gene TRBV7-9 combines with J gene TRBJ2-7; TCRdb's D gene call, TRBD2, goes unchecked for lack of DNA. The CDR3 spans 16 residues. Germline V gene sequence: CDR1 SEHNR, CDR2 FQNEAQ (reference sequence). The CDR3 loop is CASSPFVQGHSYEQYF. The full variable domain, with the rest looked up from reference TRBV7-9 and TRBJ2-7, is DTGVSQNPRHKITKRGQNVTFRCDPISEHNRLYWYRQTLGQGPEFLTYFQNEAQLEKSRLLSDRFSAERPKGSFSTLEIQRTEQGDSAMYLCASSPFVQGHSYEQYFGPGTRLTVT.

The gene calls are TRBV20-1 and TRBJ2-2; TCRdb's D gene call, TRBD2, goes unchecked for lack of DNA. This CDR3 is built from 15 residues. The germline CDR1 and CDR2 sequences are DFQATT and SNEGSKA (reference sequence). CDR3 protein: CSARVSGPDTGELFF.

V gene TRBV7-9 combines with J gene TRBJ2-2. The CDR3 is made up of 12 amino acids. Germline loops: CDR1 SEHNR, CDR2 FQNEAQ (reference sequence). CDR3 in amino acids: CAPRRLAGELFF.

The chain employs TRBV29-1 and TRBJ2-3. The CDR3 loop spans 11 amino acids. Germline CDR1 is SQVTM and CDR2 is ANQGSEA. The CDR3 reads CSVDRTDTQYF.

The gene calls are TRBV7-2 and TRBJ2-7; TCRdb outputs TRBD2, but without DNA this stays unchecked. The CDR3 has 14 amino acids. In germline, CDR1 is SGHTA, CDR2 FQGNSA. CDR3 in amino acids: CASSPIPASSEQYF. The variable domain in full, with the rest retrieved from reference TRBV7-2 and TRBJ2-7, is GAGVSQSPSNKVTEKGKDVELRCDPISGHTALYWYRQSLGQGLEFLIYFQGNSAPDKSGLPSDRFSAERTGGSVSTLTIQRTQQEDSAVYLCASSPIPASSEQYFGPGTRLTVT.

The chain carries TRBV19 and TRBJ2-7; the TCRdb call, TRBD1, lacks DNA for checking. The CDR3 runs to 13 residues. CDR1 and CDR2 from the germline V gene are LNHDA and SQIVND (reference sequence). The CDR3 region is CASSNRTDYEQYF.

The V gene is TRBV3-1, the J gene TRBJ1-5; TCRdb's D call of TRBD1 is untestable without DNA. This CDR3 has 15 amino acids. Germline CDR1 reads LGHDT; CDR2 reads YNNKEL (reference sequence). CDR3 amino acids: CASSGQGIGNQPQHF.

The chain employs TRBV4-3 and TRBJ1-5. CDR3 length: 15 residues. The V gene's germline CDR1 is LGHNA and CDR2 YSLEER. CDR3 sequence: CASSQWTGSNQPQHF.

The CDR3 sequence is CASTMGVTYEKYF. This chain connects TRBV6-2 or TRBV6-3 to TRBJ2-7; TCRdb picks TRBD1, but there is no DNA to check that call. CDR3 length: 13 residues. The germline CDR1 and CDR2 sequences are MNHEY and SVGEGT.

The chain has TRBV19 and TRBJ2-1. The CDR3 runs 13 residues. Germline lookup yields CDR1 LNHDA and CDR2 SQIVND (reference sequence). The CDR3 here is CASTGSSYNEQFF.

J is TRBJ2-7 and V is TRBV21-1. TRBV21-1 is a pseudogene locus. This CDR3 has 18 residues. The CDR3 spells CASSKRVVGGTSSYEQYF.

The chain carries TRBV6-2 or TRBV6-3 and TRBJ2-7. This CDR3 region has 14 residues. Germline V gives CDR1 MNHEY, CDR2 SVGEGT. Here the CDR3 reads CASSHNTNLYEQYF.

J is TRBJ2-3 and V is TRBV4-3; TCRdb returns TRBD2, unconfirmable since there is no DNA. CDR1 LGHNA and CDR2 YSLEER come from the germline V gene. The CDR3 length is 17 residues. CDR3: CASSQDVTSGVRDTQYF.

The chain combines TRBV7-2 with TRBJ2-5; there is no DNA to check the TCRdb D call of TRBD2. CDR3 size: 14 residues. The germline CDR1 and CDR2 sequences are SGHTA and FQGNSA. CDR3 residues: CASRASGGAETQYF.

This rearrangement joins TRBV29-1 to TRBJ2-7; lacking DNA, the TRBD2 call made by TCRdb goes unchecked. This CDR3 spans 16 amino acids. Germline CDR1 is SQVTM and CDR2 is ANQGSEA. The CDR3 here is CSVDGLAGGRGEEQYF.

This CDR3 is CSVDGGPGGEYQETQYF. The chain is built from TRBV29-1 and TRBJ2-5; lacking DNA, the TRBD2 call made by TCRdb goes unchecked. Germline lookup yields CDR1 SQVTM and CDR2 ANQGSEA. This CDR3 spans 17 amino acids.

The CDR3 spells CATSKPFVAGGLYEQYF. The chain uses TRBV15 and TRBJ2-7; TCRdb names TRBD2, which stays unverified in the absence of DNA. The CDR3 is made up of 17 amino acids. Looked up from germline, CDR1 is LNHNV and CDR2 is YYDKDF (reference sequence).

The chain links TRBV7-9 to TRBJ2-7. From germline, CDR1 is SEHNR and CDR2 FQNEAQ (reference sequence). CDR3 length: 12 amino acids. Here the CDR3 reads CASSLIVYEQYF. Complete variable domain (other parts from reference TRBV7-9 and TRBJ2-7): DTGVSQNPRHKITKRGQNVTFRCDPISEHNRLYWYRQTLGQGPEFLTYFQNEAQLEKSRLLSDRFSAERPKGSFSTLEIQRTEQGDSAMYLCASSLIVYEQYFGPGTRLTVT.

This chain's CDR3 is CSARDRRRQETGELFF. V is TRBV20-1 and J is TRBJ2-2. Germline CDR1 is DFQATT and CDR2 is SNEGSKA (reference sequence). The CDR3 has 16 amino acids.

The chain combines TRBV29-1 with TRBJ2-4; the D gene TCRdb calls, TRBD1, cannot be checked with no DNA. This CDR3 region has 13 residues. Germline CDR1 reads SQVTM; CDR2 reads ANQGSEA. CDR3 amino acids: CSAGGTSRNIQYF.

This chain connects TRBV9 to TRBJ2-1. Germline V gives CDR1 SGDLS, CDR2 YYNGEE. This CDR3 region has 17 residues. This chain's CDR3 is CASSAPYPDGSDNEQFF.

The CDR3 protein is CASSLSGKWQDEQFF. The chain is built from TRBV7-2 and TRBJ2-1; the D call of TRBD1 rests on TCRdb alone, since no DNA is present to check it. Looked up from germline, CDR1 is SGHTA and CDR2 is FQGNSA. This CDR3 has 15 residues.

V is TRBV20-1 and J is TRBJ2-5; TCRdb calls TRBD1, which cannot be checked without DNA. CDR1 and CDR2 from the germline V gene are DFQATT and SNEGSKA (reference sequence). The CDR3 runs 14 residues. This CDR3 reads CSARWDRVEETQYF.

V gene TRBV28 combines with J gene TRBJ2-7. This CDR3 has 11 amino acids. Per the germline V gene, CDR1 is MDHEN and CDR2 is SYDVKM. The CDR3 spells CASIDGYEQYF.

V is TRBV5-1 and J is TRBJ1-2; TCRdb names TRBD1, which stays unverified in the absence of DNA. The CDR3 totals 13 residues. Germline V CDR1 and CDR2: SGHRS, YFSETQ. The CDR3 reads CASSLLGADGYTF.